This T cell receptor (beta chain) was identified during a study of OX40 agonist ivuxolimab in advanced cancers. Study observations and caveats: Among some nonresponders, normalized T-cell clonal expansion was also low.

Assay used: immunoSEQ multiplex PCR; TCRdb lists only in-frame clones, some missing. The sample holds about 80,000 clones, around 85% seen once. Note on this clone: What it binds is not known.

V was shortened by 5 bases and J by 6 bases, with 10 bases between the two germline ends. The length of the CDR3 is 13 residues. Germline lookup yields CDR1 SGHTA and CDR2 FQGNSA. This TCR came from an adult with an advanced solid tumor such as melanoma, head and neck, liver or kidney cancer. V and J are TRBV7-2 and TRBJ2-2; a weak D match, TRBD1 (6 bases). This specimen was CD4+ or CD8+ T cells sorted from blood, taken in a trial of the OX40 agonist ivuxolimab. The CDR3: CASSLQGSGELFF. The CDR3 DNA follows: TGTGCCAGCAGCCTCCAGGGGTCCGGGGAGCTGTTTTTT.